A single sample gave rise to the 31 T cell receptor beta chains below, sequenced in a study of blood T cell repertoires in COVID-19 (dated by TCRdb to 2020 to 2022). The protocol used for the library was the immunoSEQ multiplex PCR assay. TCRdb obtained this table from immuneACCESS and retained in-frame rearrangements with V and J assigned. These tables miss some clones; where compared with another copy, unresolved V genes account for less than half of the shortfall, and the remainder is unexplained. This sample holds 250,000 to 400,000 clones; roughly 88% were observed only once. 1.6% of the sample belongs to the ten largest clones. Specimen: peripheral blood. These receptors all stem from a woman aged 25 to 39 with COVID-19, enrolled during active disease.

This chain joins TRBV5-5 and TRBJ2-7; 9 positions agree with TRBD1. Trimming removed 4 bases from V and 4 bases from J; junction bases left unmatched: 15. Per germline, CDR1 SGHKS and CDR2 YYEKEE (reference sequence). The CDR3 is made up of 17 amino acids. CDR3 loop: CASSPWDRAGKAYEQYF. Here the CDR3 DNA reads TGTGCCAGCAGCCCTTGGGACAGGGCCGGGAAGGCGTACGAGCAGTACTTC.

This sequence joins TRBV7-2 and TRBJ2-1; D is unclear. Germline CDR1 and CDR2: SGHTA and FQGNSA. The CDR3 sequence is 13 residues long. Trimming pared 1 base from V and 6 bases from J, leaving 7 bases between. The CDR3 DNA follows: TGTGCCAGCAGCTTAGGGAGTATCAATGAGCAGTTCTTC. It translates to CASSLGSINEQFF. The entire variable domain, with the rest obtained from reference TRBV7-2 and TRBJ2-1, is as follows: GAGVSQSPSNKVTEKGKDVELRCDPISGHTALYWYRQSLGQGLEFLIYFQGNSAPDKSGLPSDRFSAERTGGSVSTLTIQRTQQEDSAVYLCASSLGSINEQFFGPGTRLTVL.

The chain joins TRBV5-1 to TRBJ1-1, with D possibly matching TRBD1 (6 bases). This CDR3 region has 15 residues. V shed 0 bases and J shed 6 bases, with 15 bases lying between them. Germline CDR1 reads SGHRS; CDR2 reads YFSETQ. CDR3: CASSLGGGSVAEAFF. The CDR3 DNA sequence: TGCGCCAGCAGCTTGGGCGGGGGCAGTGTGGCTGAAGCTTTCTTT. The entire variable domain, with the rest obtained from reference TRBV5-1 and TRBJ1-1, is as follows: KAGVTQTPRYLIKTRGQQVTLSCSPISGHRSVSWYQQTPGQGLQFLFEYFSETQRNKGNFPGRFSGRQFSNSRSEMNVSTLELGDSALYLCASSLGGGSVAEAFFGQGTRLTVV.

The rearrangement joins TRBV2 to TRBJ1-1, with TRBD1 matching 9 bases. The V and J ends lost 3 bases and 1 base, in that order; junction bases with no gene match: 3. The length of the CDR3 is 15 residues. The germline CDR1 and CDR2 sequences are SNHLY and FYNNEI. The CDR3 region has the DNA TGTGCCAGCAGTGATTGGGACAGGGCGAACACTGAAGCTTTCTTT. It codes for CASSDWDRANTEAFF.

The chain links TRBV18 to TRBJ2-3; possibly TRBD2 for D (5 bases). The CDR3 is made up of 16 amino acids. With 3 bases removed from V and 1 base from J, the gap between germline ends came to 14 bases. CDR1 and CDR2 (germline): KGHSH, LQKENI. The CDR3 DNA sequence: TGTGCCAGCTCACCGGTGGGCGGGTTCCGCACAGATACGCAGTATTTT. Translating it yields CASSPVGGFRTDTQYF.

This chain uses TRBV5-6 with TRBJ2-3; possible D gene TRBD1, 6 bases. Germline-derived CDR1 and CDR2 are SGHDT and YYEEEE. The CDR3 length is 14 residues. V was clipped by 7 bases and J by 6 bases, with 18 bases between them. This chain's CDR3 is CASQQGILSDTQYF. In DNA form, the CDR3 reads TGTGCCAGCCAACAGGGCATATTATCGGATACGCAGTATTTT.

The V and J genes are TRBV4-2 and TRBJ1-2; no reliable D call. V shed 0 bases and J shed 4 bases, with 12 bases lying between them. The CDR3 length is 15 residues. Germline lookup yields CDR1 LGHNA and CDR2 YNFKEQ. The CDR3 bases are TGTGCCAGCAGCCAAGATACGGCAGGTCCCTATGGCTACACCTTC. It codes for CASSQDTAGPYGYTF.

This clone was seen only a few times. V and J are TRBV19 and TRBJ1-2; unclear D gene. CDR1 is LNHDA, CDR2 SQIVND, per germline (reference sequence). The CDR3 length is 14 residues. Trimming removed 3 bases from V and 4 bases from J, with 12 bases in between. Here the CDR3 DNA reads TGTGCCAGTAGTATCCCCGACATGCTCTATGGCTACACCTTC. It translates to CASSIPDMLYGYTF.

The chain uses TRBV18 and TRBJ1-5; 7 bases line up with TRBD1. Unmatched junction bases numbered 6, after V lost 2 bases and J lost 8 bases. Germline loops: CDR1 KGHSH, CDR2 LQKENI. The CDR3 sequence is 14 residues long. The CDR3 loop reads CASSPTRGREPQHF. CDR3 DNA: TGTGCCAGCTCACCAACCAGGGGGAGAGAGCCCCAGCATTTT.

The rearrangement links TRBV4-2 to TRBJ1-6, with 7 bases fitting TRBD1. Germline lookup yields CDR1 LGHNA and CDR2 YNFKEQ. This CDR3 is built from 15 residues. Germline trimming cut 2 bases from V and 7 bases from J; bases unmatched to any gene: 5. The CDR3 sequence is CASSQFGTENSPLHF. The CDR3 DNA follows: TGTGCCAGCAGCCAATTCGGGACAGAGAATTCACCCCTCCACTTT.

The CDR3 bases are TGTGCCAGCACGGGAGGGGTTTCTCAGCCCCAGCATTTT. Amino acids: CASTGGVSQPQHF. The chain recombines TRBV2 with TRBJ1-5; D perhaps matches TRBD1 (5 bases). Between the trimmed V and J ends, which lost 7 bases and 6 bases, there was a span of 13 bases. The CDR3 runs to 13 residues. Germline values: CDR1 SNHLY, CDR2 FYNNEI.

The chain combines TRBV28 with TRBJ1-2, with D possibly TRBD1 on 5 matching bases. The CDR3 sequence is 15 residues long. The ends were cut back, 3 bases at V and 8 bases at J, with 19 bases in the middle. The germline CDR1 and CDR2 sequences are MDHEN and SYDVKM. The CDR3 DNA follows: TGTGCCAGCAGTTTCCCCACAGGAGCTGCTTTGGGCTACACCTTC. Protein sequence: CASSFPTGAALGYTF.

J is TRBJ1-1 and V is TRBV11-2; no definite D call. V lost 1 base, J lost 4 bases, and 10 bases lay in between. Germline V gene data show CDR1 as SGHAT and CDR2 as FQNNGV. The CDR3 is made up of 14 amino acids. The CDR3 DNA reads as TGTGCCAGCAGCTTAGGGGCCATTATCACTGAAGCTTTCTTT. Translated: CASSLGAIITEAFF.

CDR3: CASSPSRGNEQFF. CDR3 DNA: TGTGCCAGCAGTCCCTCTAGAGGCAATGAGCAGTTCTTC. This rearrangement joins TRBV12-3 or TRBV12-4 to TRBJ2-1; D unclear. The CDR3 is made up of 13 amino acids. The germline V and J ends were trimmed by 5 bases and 6 bases, with 11 bases remaining between them.

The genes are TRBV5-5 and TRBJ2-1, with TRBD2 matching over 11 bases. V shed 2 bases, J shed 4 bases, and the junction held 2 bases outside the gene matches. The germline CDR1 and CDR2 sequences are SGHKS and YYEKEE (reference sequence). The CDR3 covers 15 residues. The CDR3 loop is CASSLGTSGYNEQFF. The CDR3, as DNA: TGTGCCAGCAGCTTAGGGACTAGCGGTTACAATGAGCAGTTCTTC.

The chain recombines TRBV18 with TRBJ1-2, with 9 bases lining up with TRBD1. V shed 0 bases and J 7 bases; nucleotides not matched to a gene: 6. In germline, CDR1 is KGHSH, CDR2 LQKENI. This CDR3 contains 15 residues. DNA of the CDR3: TGTGCCAGCTCACCACCCGGACAGGGGTGGAGTGGCTACACCTTC. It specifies CASSPPGQGWSGYTF.

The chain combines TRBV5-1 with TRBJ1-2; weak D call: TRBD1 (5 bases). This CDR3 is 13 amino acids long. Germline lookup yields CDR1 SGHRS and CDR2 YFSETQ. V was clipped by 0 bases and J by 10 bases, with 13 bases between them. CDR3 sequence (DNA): TGCGCCAGCAGCTTGGCGGGGGGTCTGCACTACACCTTC. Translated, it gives CASSLAGGLHYTF.

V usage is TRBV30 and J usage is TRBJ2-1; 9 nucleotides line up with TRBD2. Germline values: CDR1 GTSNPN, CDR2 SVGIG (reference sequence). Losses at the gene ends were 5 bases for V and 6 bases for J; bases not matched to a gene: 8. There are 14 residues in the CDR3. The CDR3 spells CAWFGTSSVNEQFF. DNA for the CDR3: TGTGCCTGGTTTGGGACTAGCTCTGTCAATGAGCAGTTCTTC.

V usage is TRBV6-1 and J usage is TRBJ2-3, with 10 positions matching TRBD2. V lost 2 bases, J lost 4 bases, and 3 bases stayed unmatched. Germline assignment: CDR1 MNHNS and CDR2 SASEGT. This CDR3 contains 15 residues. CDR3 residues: CASSEKRGGADTQYF. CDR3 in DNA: TGTGCCAGCAGTGAAAAGCGGGGGGGGGCAGATACGCAGTATTTT.

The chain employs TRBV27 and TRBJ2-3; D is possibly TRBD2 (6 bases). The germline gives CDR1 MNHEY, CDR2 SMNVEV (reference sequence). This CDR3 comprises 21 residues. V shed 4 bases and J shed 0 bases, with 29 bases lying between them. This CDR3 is CASSSHRRGLKLRHSTDTQYF. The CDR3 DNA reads TGTGCCAGCAGTTCGCATAGGAGGGGACTTAAGCTTCGACATAGCACAGATACGCAGTATTTT.

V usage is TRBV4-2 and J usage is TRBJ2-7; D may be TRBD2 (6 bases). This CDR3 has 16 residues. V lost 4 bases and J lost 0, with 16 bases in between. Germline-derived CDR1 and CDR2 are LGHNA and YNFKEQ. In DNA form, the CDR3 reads TGTGCCAGCAGCCCCTCCGTCGCGGGGAGCTCCTACGAGCAGTACTTC. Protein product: CASSPSVAGSSYEQYF.

The CDR3 DNA sequence: TGTGCCACCTTGACAGGGGGAACGGCTGGCTACACCTTC. It translates to CATLTGGTAGYTF. The chain is built from TRBV30 and TRBJ1-2; 9 bases align to TRBD1. This CDR3 comprises 13 residues. Germline V lookup: CDR1 GTSNPN, CDR2 SVGIG (reference sequence). J was trimmed by 7 bases and V by 8 bases; bases with no gene match: 11.

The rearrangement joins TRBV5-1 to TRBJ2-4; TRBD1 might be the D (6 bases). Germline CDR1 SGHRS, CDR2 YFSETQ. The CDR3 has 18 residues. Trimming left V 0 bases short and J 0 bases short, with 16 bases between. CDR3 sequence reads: CASSLETGTYLAKNIQYF. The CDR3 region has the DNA TGCGCCAGCAGCTTGGAAACCGGGACATATCTAGCCAAAAACATTCAGTACTTC.

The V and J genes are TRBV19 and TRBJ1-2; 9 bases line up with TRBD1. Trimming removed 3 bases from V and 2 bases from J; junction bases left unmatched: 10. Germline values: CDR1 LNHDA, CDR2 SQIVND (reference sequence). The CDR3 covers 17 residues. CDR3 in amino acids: CASSIRGETGGNYGYTF. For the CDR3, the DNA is TGTGCCAGTAGTATTCGGGGGGAGACAGGGGGAAACTATGGCTACACCTTC.

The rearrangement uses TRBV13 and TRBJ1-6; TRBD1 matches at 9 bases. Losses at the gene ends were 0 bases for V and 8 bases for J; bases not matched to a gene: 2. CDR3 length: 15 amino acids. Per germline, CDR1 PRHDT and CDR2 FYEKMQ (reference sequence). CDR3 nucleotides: TGTGCCAGCAGCTTAGGGACAGGGGGTTATTCACCCCTCCACTTT. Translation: CASSLGTGGYSPLHF.

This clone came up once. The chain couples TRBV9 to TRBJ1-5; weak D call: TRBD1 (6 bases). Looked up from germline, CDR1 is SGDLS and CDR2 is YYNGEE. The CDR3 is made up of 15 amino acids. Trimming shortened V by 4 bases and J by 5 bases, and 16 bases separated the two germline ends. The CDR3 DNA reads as TGTGCCAGCAGCTTGGGGGGGGCTGTCGATCAGCCCCAGCATTTT. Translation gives CASSLGGAVDQPQHF.

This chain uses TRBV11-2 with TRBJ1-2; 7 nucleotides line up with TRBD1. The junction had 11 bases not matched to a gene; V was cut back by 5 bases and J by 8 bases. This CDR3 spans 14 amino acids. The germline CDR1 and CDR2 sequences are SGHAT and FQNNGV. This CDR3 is CASSPKQGPRGYTF. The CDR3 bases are TGTGCCAGCAGCCCAAAACAGGGGCCGAGGGGCTACACCTTC.

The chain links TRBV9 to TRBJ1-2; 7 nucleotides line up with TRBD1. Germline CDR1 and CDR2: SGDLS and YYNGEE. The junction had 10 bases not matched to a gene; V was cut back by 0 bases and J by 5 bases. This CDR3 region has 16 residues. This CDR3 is CASSVDGGTVGYGYTF. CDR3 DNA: TGTGCCAGCAGCGTAGATGGGGGGACAGTCGGATATGGCTACACCTTC.

CDR3 sequence: CASSSTYNEQFF. CDR3 DNA sequence: TGTGCCAGCAGCTCGACTTACAATGAGCAGTTCTTC. The V call is TRBV7-6, the J call TRBJ2-1, with no clear D. CDR3 length: 12 residues. With 4 bases removed from V and 4 bases from J, the gap between germline ends came to 5 bases. Germline V CDR1 and CDR2: SGHVS, FNYEAQ.

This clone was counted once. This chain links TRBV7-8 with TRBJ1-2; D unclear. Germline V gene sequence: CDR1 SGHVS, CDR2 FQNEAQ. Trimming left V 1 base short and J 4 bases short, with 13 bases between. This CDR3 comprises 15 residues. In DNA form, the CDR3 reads TGTGCCAGCAGCTTAGGGGCCGGGGATCTCTATGGCTACACCTTC. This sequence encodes CASSLGAGDLYGYTF.

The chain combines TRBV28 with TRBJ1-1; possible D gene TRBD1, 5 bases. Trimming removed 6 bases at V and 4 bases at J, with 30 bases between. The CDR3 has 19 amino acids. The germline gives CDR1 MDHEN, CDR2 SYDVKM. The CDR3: CASSSSGWGSSLLGTEAFF. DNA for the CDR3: TGTGCCAGCAGCTCGTCAGGGTGGGGATCGTCGTTGTTGGGCACTGAAGCTTTCTTT.